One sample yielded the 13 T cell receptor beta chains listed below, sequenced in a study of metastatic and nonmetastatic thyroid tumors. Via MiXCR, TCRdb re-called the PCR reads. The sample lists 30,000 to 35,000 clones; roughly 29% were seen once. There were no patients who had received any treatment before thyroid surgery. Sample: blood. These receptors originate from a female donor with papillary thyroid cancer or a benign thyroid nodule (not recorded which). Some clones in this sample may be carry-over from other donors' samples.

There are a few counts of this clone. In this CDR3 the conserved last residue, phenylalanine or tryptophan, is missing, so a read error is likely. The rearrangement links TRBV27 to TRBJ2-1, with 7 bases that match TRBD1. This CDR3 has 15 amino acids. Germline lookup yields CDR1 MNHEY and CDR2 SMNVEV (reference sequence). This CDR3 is CASSPRDRAYNDQFL. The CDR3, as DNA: TGTGCCAGCAGTCCCCGGGACAGAGCCTACAATGATCAGTTCCTC.

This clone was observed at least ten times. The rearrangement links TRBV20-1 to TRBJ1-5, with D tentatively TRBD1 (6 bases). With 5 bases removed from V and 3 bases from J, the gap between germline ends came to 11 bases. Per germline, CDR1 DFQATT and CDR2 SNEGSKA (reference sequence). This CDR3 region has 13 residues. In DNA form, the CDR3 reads TGCAGTGCTGGGGGCAGACACAATCAGCCCCAGCATTTT. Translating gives CSAGGRHNQPQHF.

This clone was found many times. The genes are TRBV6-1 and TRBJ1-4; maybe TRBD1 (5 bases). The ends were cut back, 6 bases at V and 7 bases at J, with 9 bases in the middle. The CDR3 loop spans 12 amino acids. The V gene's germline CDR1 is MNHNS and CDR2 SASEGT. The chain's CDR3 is CASSRDSEKLFF. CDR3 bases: TGTGCCAGCAGCCGCGACAGTGAAAAACTGTTTTTT.

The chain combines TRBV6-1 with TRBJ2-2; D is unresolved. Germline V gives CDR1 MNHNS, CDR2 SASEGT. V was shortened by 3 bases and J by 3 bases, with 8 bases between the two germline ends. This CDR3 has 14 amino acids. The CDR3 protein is CASSERRDTGELFF. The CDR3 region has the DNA TGTGCCAGCAGTGAGAGAAGAGACACCGGGGAGCTGTTTTTT.

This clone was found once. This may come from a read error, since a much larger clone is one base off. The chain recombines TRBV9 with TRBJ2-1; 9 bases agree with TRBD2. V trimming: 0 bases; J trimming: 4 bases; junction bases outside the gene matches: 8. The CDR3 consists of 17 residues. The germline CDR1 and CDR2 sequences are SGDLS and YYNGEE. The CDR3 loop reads CASSVVSAGGRYNEQFF. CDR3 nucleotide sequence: TGTGCCAGCAGCGTAGTGTCAGCGGGAGGACGGTACAATGAGCAGTTCTTC.

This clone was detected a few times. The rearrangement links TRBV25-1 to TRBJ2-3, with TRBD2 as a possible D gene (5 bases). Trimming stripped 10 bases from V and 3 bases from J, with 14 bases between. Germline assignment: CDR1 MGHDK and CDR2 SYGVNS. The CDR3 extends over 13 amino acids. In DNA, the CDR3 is TGTGCCACCTTAGAGGGCATTACAGATACGCAGTATTTT. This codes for CATLEGITDTQYF.

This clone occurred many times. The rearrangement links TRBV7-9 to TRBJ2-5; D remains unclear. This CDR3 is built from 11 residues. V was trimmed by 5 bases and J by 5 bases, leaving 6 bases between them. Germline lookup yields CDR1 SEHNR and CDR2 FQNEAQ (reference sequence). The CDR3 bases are TGTGCCAGCAGCACAAGGGAGACCCAGTACTTC. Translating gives CASSTRETQYF.

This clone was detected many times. The CDR3 spells CASSEALQVSTDTQYF. The CDR3 DNA reads TGTGCCAGCAGTGAAGCGCTGCAGGTCAGCACAGATACGCAGTATTTT. The rearrangement joins TRBV2 to TRBJ2-3, with D hard to call. Trimming took off 0 bases at V and 0 bases at J, with 10 bases between the two ends. Germline V lookup: CDR1 SNHLY, CDR2 FYNNEI. This CDR3 has 16 residues.

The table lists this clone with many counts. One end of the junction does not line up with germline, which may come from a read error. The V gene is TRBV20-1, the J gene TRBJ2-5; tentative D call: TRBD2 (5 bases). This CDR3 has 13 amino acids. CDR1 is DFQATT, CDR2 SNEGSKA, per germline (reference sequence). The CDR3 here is CSARRTALEPQYF. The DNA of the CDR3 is TGCAGTGCTAGAAGGACTGCTTTAGAGCCCCAGTACTTC.

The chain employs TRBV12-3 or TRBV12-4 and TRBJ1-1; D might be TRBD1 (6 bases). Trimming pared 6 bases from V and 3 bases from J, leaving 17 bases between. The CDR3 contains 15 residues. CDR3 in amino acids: CASRYRTEGDTEAFF. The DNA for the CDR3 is TGTGCCAGCAGATACCGTACAGAGGGGGACACTGAAGCTTTCTTT.

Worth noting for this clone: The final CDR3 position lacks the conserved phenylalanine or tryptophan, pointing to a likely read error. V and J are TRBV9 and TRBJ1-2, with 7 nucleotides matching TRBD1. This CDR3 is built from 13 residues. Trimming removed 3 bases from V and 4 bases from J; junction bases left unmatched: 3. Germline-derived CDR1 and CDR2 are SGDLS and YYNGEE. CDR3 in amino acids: CASSAQGLYGYTL. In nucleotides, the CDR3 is TGTGCCAGCAGCGCACAGGGGCTCTATGGCTACACCCTC.

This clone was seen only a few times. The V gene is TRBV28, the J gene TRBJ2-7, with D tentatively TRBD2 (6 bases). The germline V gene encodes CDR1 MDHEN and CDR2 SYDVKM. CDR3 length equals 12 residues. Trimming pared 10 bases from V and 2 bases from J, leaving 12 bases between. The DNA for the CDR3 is TGTGCCACCCAGACTAGGACCTACGAGCAGTACTTC. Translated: CATQTRTYEQYF. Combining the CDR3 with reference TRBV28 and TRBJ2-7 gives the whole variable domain DVKVTQSSRYLVKRTGEKVFLECVQDMDHENMFWYRQDPGLGLRLIYFSYDVKMKEKGDIPEGYSVSREKKERFSLILESASTNQTSMYLCATQTRTYEQYFGPGTRLTVT.

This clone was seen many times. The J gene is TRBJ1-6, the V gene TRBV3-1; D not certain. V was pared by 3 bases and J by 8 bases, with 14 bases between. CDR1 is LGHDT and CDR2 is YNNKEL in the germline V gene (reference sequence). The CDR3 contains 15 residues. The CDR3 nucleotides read TGTGCCAGCAGCCAGGTAACAGCGGGAGATTCACCCCTCCACTTT. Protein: CASSQVTAGDSPLHF.